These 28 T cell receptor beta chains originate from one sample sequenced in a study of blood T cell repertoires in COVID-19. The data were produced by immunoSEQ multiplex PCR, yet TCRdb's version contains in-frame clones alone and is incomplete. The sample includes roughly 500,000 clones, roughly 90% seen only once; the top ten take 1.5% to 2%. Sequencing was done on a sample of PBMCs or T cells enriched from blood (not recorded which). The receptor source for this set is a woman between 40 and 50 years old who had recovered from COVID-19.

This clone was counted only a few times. CDR3 nucleotides: TGTGCCAGCAGCGAAACTAGCTATAGGAGTTACGAGCAGTACTTC. The encoded protein is CASSETSYRSYEQYF. The chain carries TRBV5-4 and TRBJ2-7; the D gene is possibly TRBD2 (6 bases). From germline, CDR1 is SGHNT and CDR2 YYREEE (reference sequence). The CDR3 spans 15 residues. Trimming left V 4 bases short and J 4 bases short, with 18 bases between.

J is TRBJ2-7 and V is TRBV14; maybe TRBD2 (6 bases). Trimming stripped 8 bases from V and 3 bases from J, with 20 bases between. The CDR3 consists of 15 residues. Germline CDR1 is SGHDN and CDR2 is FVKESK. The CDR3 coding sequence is TGTGCCAGCTCCCTCTATACGGGGGAGGTCTACGAGCAGTACTTC. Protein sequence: CASSLYTGEVYEQYF.

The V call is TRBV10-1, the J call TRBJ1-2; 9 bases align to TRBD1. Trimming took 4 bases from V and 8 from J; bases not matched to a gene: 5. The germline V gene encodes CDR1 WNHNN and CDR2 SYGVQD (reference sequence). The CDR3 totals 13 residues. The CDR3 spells CASSVGQGYGYTF. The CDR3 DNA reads TGCGCCAGCAGTGTGGGACAGGGCTACGGCTACACCTTC.

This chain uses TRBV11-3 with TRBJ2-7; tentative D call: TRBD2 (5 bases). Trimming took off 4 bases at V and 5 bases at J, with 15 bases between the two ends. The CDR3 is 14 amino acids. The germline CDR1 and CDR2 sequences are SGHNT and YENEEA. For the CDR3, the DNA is TGTGCCAGCAGCTCCAACCATCTAGCTAACGAGCAGTACTTC. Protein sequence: CASSSNHLANEQYF. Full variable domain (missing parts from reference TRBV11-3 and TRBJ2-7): EAGVVQSPRYKIIEKKQPVAFWCNPISGHNTLYWYLQNLGQGPELLIRYENEEAVDDSQLPKDRFSAERLKGVDSTLKIQPAELGDSAVYLCASSSNHLANEQYFGPGTRLTVT.

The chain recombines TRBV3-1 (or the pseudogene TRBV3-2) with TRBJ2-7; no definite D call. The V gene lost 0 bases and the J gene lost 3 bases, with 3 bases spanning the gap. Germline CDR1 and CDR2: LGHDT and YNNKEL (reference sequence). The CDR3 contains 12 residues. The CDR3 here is CASSQDRYEQYF. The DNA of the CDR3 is TGTGCCAGCAGCCAAGACCGCTACGAGCAGTACTTC.

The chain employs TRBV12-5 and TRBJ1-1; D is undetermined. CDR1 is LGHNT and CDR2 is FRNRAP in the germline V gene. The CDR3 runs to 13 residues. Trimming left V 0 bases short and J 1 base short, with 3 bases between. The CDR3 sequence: CASGLVQNTEAFF. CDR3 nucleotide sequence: TGTGCTAGTGGTTTGGTACAGAACACTGAAGCTTTCTTT.

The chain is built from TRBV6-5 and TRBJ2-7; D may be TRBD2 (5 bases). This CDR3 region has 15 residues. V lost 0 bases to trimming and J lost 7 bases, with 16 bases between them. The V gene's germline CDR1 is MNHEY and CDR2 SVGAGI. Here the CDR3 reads CASSYSPSLPREQYF. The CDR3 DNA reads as TGTGCCAGCAGTTACTCTCCTAGCCTCCCGAGGGAGCAGTACTTC.

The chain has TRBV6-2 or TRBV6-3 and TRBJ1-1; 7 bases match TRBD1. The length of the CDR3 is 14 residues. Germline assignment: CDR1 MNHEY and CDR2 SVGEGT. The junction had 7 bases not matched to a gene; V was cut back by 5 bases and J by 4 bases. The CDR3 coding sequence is TGTGCCAGCAGTCGACAGGGCCGATCCACTGAAGCTTTCTTT. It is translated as CASSRQGRSTEAFF.

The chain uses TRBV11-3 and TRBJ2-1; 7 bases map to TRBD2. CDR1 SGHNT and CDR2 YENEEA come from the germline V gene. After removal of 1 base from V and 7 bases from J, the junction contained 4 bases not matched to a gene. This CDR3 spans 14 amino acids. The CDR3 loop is CASSLGAGVNEQFF. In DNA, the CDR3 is TGTGCCAGCAGCTTAGGCGCGGGAGTGAATGAGCAGTTCTTC.

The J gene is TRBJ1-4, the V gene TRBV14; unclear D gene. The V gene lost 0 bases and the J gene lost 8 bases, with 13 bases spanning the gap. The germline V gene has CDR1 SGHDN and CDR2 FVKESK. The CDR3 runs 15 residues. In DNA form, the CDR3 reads TGTGCCAGCAGCCAAGATTCGTCCACCCGGGAAAAACTGTTTTTT. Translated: CASSQDSSTREKLFF. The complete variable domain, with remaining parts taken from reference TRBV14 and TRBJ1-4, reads EAGVTQFPSHSVIEKGQTVTLRCDPISGHDNLYWYRRVMGKEIKFLLHFVKESKQDESGMPNNRFLAERTGGTYSTLKVQPAELEDSGVYFCASSQDSSTREKLFFGSGTQLSVL.

The CDR3 spells CASSPGMDGEQYF. Here the CDR3 DNA reads TGTGCCAGCAGCCCCGGGATGGACGGCGAGCAGTACTTC. V usage is TRBV7-2 and J usage is TRBJ2-7; D might be TRBD2 (5 bases). V was shortened by 5 bases and J by 6 bases, with 14 bases between the two germline ends. Looked up from germline, CDR1 is SGHTA and CDR2 is FQGNSA. The CDR3 runs to 13 residues.

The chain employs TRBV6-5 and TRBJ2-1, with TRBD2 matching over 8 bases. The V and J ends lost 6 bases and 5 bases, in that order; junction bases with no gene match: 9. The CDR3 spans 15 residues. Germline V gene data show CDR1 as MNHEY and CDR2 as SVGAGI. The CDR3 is CASRSLAAGDNEQFF. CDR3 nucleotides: TGTGCCAGCAGGTCACTAGCGGCTGGAGACAATGAGCAGTTCTTC.

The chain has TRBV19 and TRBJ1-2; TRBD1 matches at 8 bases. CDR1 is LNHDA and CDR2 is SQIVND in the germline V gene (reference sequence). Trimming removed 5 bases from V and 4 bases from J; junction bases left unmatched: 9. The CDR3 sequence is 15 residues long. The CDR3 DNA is TGTGCCAGTAGTCCCGGGACAGGACCAGCCTATGGCTACACCTTC. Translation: CASSPGTGPAYGYTF.

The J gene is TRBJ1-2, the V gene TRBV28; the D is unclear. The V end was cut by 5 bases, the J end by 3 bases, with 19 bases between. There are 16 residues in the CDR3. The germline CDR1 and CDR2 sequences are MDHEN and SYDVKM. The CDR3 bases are TGTGCCAGCAGTCTGGAGTTGGGAGGGAATTACTATGGCTACACCTTC. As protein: CASSLELGGNYYGYTF.

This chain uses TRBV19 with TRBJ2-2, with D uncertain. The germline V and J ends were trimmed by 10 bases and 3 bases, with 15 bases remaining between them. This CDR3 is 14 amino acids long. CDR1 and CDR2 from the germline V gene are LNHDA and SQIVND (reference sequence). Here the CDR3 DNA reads TGTGCCACCACACTACAATGGGACACCGGGGAGCTGTTTTTT. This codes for CATTLQWDTGELFF.

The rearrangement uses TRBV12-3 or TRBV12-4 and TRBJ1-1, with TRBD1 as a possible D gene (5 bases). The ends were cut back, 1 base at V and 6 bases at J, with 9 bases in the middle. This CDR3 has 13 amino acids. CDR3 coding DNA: TGTGCCAGCAGTTTAGGGGGACTGGCTGAAGCTTTCTTT. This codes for CASSLGGLAEAFF.

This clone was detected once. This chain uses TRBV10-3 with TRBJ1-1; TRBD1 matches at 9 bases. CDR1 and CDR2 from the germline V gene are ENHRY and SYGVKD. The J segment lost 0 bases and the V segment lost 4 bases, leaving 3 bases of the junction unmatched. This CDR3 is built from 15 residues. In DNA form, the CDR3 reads TGTGCCATCAGTGCGCGGACAGGGGTGAACACTGAAGCTTTCTTT. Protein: CAISARTGVNTEAFF.

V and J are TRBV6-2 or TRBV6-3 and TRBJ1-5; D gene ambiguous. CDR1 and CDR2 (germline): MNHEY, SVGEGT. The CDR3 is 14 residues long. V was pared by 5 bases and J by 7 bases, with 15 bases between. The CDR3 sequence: CASSPGEGRQPQHF. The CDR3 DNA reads TGTGCCAGCAGTCCCGGGGAGGGCAGGCAGCCCCAGCATTTT.

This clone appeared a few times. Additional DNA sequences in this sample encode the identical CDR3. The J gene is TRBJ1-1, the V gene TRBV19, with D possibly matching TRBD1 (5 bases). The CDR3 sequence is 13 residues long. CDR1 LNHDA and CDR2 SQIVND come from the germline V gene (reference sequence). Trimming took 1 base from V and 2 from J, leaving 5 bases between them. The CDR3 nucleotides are TGTGCCAGTAGTATAGGGGGCAACACTGAAGCTTTCTTT. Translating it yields CASSIGGNTEAFF.

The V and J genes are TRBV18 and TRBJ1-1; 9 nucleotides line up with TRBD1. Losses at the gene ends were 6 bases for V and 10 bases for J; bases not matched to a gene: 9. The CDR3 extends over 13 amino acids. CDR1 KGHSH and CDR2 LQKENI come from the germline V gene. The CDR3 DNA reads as TGTGCCAGCTCCCTGAAACAGGGGGCGGGAGCTTTCTTT. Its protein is CASSLKQGAGAFF.

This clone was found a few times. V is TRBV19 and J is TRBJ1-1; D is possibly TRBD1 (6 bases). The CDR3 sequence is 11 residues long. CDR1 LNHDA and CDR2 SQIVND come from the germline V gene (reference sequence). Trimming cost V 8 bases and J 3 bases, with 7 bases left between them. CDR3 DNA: TGTGCCAGTCACAGGGACACTGAAGCTTTCTTT. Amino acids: CASHRDTEAFF. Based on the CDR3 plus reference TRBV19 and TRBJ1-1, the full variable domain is DGGITQSPKYLFRKEGQNVTLSCEQNLNHDAMYWYRQDPGQGLRLIYYSQIVNDFQKGDIAEGYSVSREKKESFPLTVTSAQKNPTAFYLCASHRDTEAFFGQGTRLTVV.

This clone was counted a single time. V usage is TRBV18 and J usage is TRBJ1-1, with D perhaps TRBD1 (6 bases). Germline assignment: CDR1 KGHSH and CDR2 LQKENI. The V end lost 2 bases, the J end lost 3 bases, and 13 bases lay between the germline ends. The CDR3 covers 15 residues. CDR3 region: CASSPGGGRDTEAFF. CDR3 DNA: TGTGCCAGCTCACCAGGCGGGGGGCGAGACACTGAAGCTTTCTTT.

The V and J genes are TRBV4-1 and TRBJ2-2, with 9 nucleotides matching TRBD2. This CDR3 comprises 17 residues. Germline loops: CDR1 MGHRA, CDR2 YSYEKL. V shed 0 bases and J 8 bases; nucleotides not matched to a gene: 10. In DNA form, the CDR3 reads TGCGCCAGCAGCCAAGAGAGAGGACTAGCGCAAACGGGGGAGCTGTTTTTT. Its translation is CASSQERGLAQTGELFF.

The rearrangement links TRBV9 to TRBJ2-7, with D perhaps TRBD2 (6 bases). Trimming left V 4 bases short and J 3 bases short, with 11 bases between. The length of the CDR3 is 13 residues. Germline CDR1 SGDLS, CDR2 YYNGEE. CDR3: CASSPPGSYEQYF. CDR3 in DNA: TGTGCCAGCAGCCCTCCCGGGAGCTACGAGCAGTACTTC.

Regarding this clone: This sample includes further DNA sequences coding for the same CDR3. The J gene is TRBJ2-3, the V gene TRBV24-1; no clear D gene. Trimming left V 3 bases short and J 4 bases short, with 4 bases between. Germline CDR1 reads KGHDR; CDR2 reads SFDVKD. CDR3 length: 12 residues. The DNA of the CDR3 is TGTGCCACCAGTGATAGCGCAGATACGCAGTATTTT. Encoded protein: CATSDSADTQYF.

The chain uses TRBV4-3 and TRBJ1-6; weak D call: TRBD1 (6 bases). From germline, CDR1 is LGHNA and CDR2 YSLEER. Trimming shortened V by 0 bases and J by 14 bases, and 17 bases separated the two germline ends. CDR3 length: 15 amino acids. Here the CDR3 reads CASSQDSGEWGSLHF. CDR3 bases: TGCGCCAGCAGCCAAGATTCAGGGGAGTGGGGGTCCCTCCACTTT.

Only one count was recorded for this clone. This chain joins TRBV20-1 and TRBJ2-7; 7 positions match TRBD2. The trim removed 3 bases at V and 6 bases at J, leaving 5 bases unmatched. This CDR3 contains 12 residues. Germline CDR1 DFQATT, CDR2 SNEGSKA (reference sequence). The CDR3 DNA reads TGCAGTGCTAGTAGAGCGGGGTCCGAGCAGTACTTC. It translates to CSASRAGSEQYF.

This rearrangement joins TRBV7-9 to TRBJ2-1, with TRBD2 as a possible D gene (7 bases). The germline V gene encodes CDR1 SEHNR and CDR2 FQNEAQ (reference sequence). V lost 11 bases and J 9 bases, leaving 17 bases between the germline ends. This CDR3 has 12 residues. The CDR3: CALGGVTIEQFF. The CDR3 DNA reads TGTGCCTTAGGGGGGGTAACAATTGAGCAGTTCTTC.